Following are 21 T cell receptor beta chains from one sample sequenced in a study of blood T cell repertoires in COVID-19. Produced via immunoSEQ multiplex PCR; TCRdb's table is partial and in-frame only. The table lists roughly 230,000 clones, approximately 81% of them singletons. Sequencing input: PBMCs or T cells enriched from blood (not recorded which). All receptors derive from a woman between 50 and 59 years old who had been exposed to COVID-19.

The chain couples TRBV6-4 to TRBJ1-5, with a tentative D call TRBD1 (5 bases). The CDR3 length is 16 residues. CDR1 and CDR2 (germline): MRHNA, SNTAGT. Trimming took 0 bases from V and 5 from J, leaving 14 bases between them. For the CDR3, the DNA is TGTGCCAGCAGTGACTCTACCGGCAGGGTGCATCAGCCCCAGCATTTT. Residues: CASSDSTGRVHQPQHF.

The CDR3 spells CASSQDPTGWANVLTF. CDR3 nucleotides: TGCGCCAGCAGCCAAGATCCTACAGGTTGGGCCAACGTCCTGACTTTC. The V call is TRBV4-1, the J call TRBJ2-6; D might be TRBD1 (5 bases). V was shortened by 0 bases and J by 5 bases, with 11 bases between the two germline ends. The CDR3 consists of 16 residues. Germline V gives CDR1 MGHRA, CDR2 YSYEKL.

The genes are TRBV19 and TRBJ1-1, with D tentatively TRBD1 (5 bases). V lost 6 bases and J lost 3, with 14 bases in between. Germline lookup yields CDR1 LNHDA and CDR2 SQIVND (reference sequence). The CDR3 loop spans 14 amino acids. CDR3 loop: CASSTGDSDTEAFF. Written as DNA, the CDR3 is TGTGCCAGTAGCACCGGGGACTCCGACACTGAAGCTTTCTTT.

J is TRBJ1-6 and V is TRBV3-1 (or the pseudogene TRBV3-2), with 7 positions matching TRBD1. Germline CDR1 is LGHDT and CDR2 is YNNKEL (reference sequence). This CDR3 spans 15 amino acids. J gave up 10 bases and V 0 bases, and 6 bases lay outside the gene matches. CDR3 nucleotides: TGTGCCAGCAGCCAAGATTTGACAGGGAGCTCACCCCTCCACTTT. It yields the protein CASSQDLTGSSPLHF.

V gene TRBV5-1 combines with J gene TRBJ1-3; D is possibly TRBD1 (5 bases). Deletions cut 4 bases from V and 0 bases from J, with 14 bases between. The CDR3 is 16 amino acids. Germline V CDR1 and CDR2: SGHRS, YFSETQ. CDR3 nucleotide sequence: TGCGCCAGCAGCACGGGTGGGGCCCTCTCTGGAAACACCATATATTTT. It yields the protein CASSTGGALSGNTIYF.

V usage is TRBV18 and J usage is TRBJ2-6; D may be TRBD1 (6 bases). Trimming removed 2 bases from V and 0 bases from J, with 11 bases in between. CDR1 and CDR2 (germline): KGHSH, LQKENI. The CDR3 totals 17 residues. The chain's CDR3 is CASSPLGQPSGANVLTF. The CDR3 DNA sequence: TGTGCCAGCTCACCATTAGGACAGCCCTCTGGGGCCAACGTCCTGACTTTC.

V and J are TRBV7-2 and TRBJ2-3; D call uncertain. The CDR3 totals 16 residues. Germline V gives CDR1 SGHTA, CDR2 FQGNSA. The V end lost 2 bases, the J end lost 2 bases, and 14 bases lay between the germline ends. This chain's CDR3 is CASSLTPRSSTDTQYF. As DNA, the CDR3 is TGTGCCAGCAGCTTAACACCAAGATCCTCCACAGATACGCAGTATTTT. The whole variable domain, remainder taken from reference TRBV7-2 and TRBJ2-3, is GAGVSQSPSNKVTEKGKDVELRCDPISGHTALYWYRQSLGQGLEFLIYFQGNSAPDKSGLPSDRFSAERTGGSVSTLTIQRTQQEDSAVYLCASSLTPRSSTDTQYFGPGTRLTVL.

This sequence joins TRBV18 and TRBJ1-1, with TRBD1 matching over 7 bases. Losses at the gene ends were 4 bases for V and 0 bases for J; bases not matched to a gene: 11. The CDR3 spans 17 residues. Per the germline V gene, CDR1 is KGHSH and CDR2 is LQKENI. The CDR3 protein is CASSRIIPTGMNTEAFF. The CDR3 DNA sequence: TGTGCCAGCTCACGAATCATACCGACAGGGATGAACACTGAAGCTTTCTTT.

This rearrangement joins TRBV5-4 to TRBJ2-3; TRBD2 matches at 10 bases. Germline CDR1 and CDR2: SGHNT and YYREEE (reference sequence). Trimming removed 1 base from V and 4 bases from J; junction bases left unmatched: 3. The length of the CDR3 is 15 residues. The CDR3 DNA reads as TGTGCCAGCAGCTTGCGCAGCGGGGGGGCAGATACGCAGTATTTT. This translates into CASSLRSGGADTQYF.

The chain carries TRBV6-5 and TRBJ1-2; TRBD1 aligns across 7 bases. The CDR3 has 15 residues. The V gene end was trimmed by 6 bases and the J gene end by 2 bases; junction bases not matched to a gene: 9. The germline gives CDR1 MNHEY, CDR2 SVGAGI. The CDR3 loop reads CASRTPTGANYGYTF. CDR3 in DNA: TGTGCCAGCAGAACACCCACAGGGGCCAACTATGGCTACACCTTC.

The V call is TRBV18, the J call TRBJ2-2; D possibly corresponds to TRBD1 (6 bases). Trimming left V 1 base short and J 6 bases short, with 21 bases between. The germline V gene encodes CDR1 KGHSH and CDR2 LQKENI. The CDR3 has 18 amino acids. This chain's CDR3 is CASSPRVGQFGRAGELFF. CDR3 DNA: TGTGCCAGCTCACCACGGGTTGGACAGTTTGGGAGAGCCGGGGAGCTGTTTTTT.

This clone has only one observation. This chain connects TRBV6-5 to TRBJ1-5; D not resolved. Germline V gives CDR1 MNHEY, CDR2 SVGAGI. The CDR3 covers 13 residues. Trimming left V 5 bases short and J 4 bases short, with 9 bases between. The CDR3 nucleotides are TGTGCCAGCAGTATGGGAGGGAATCAGCCCCAGCATTTT. It is translated as CASSMGGNQPQHF.

This chain connects TRBV18 to TRBJ1-1; the D is unclear. In germline, CDR1 is KGHSH, CDR2 LQKENI. Trimming removed 5 bases at V and 7 bases at J, with 14 bases between. CDR3 length equals 13 residues. The CDR3 sequence: CASSSGVRGEAFF. CDR3 sequence (DNA): TGTGCCAGCTCATCCGGGGTTCGAGGTGAAGCTTTCTTT.

CDR3 in DNA: TGCGCCAGCAGCTCCCAAGCGGGGGGGCCCACCGGGGAGCTGTTTTTT. Protein: CASSSQAGGPTGELFF. The V and J genes are TRBV5-1 and TRBJ2-2; 10 bases fit TRBD2. There are 16 residues in the CDR3. V lost 3 bases, J lost 4 bases, and 6 bases stayed unmatched. The germline V gene encodes CDR1 SGHRS and CDR2 YFSETQ.

The J gene is TRBJ2-7, the V gene TRBV7-2; TRBD2 agrees at 11 bases. In germline, CDR1 is SGHTA, CDR2 FQGNSA. The CDR3 is 14 residues long. Unmatched junction bases numbered 6, after V lost 5 bases and J lost 6 bases. The CDR3 bases are TGTGCCAGCAGCAAAACTAGCGGGGGCTTCGAGCAGTACTTC. It is translated as CASSKTSGGFEQYF.

CDR3 sequence: CASSLQGATNTGELFF. CDR3 DNA sequence: TGTGCCAGCAGCTTACAGGGGGCTACGAACACCGGGGAGCTGTTTTTT. The V and J genes are TRBV7-2 and TRBJ2-2; the match to TRBD1 covers 8 bases. J was trimmed by 0 bases and V by 2 bases; bases with no gene match: 2. The germline V gene encodes CDR1 SGHTA and CDR2 FQGNSA. The CDR3 has 16 residues. The complete variable domain, with remaining parts taken from reference TRBV7-2 and TRBJ2-2, reads GAGVSQSPSNKVTEKGKDVELRCDPISGHTALYWYRQSLGQGLEFLIYFQGNSAPDKSGLPSDRFSAERTGGSVSTLTIQRTQQEDSAVYLCASSLQGATNTGELFFGEGSRLTVL.

This clone was seen a single time. This chain uses TRBV28 with TRBJ2-3; possibly TRBD2 for D (5 bases). V was clipped by 4 bases and J by 2 bases, with 10 bases between them. Germline V lookup: CDR1 MDHEN, CDR2 SYDVKM. This CDR3 spans 14 amino acids. CDR3 DNA sequence: TGTGCCAGCAGTTCGGAGCGGTTCACAGATACGCAGTATTTT. Translating it yields CASSSERFTDTQYF.

V gene TRBV5-4 combines with J gene TRBJ2-5; weak D call: TRBD1 (6 bases). V lost 3 bases and J 1 base, leaving 13 bases between the germline ends. The germline V gene encodes CDR1 SGHNT and CDR2 YYREEE (reference sequence). This CDR3 has 15 residues. The CDR3 spells CASSSGTLVQETQYF. The CDR3 bases are TGTGCCAGCAGCTCCGGGACACTCGTCCAAGAGACCCAGTACTTC. The entire variable domain, with the rest obtained from reference TRBV5-4 and TRBJ2-5, is as follows: ETGVTQSPTHLIKTRGQQVTLRCSSQSGHNTVSWYQQALGQGPQFIFQYYREEENGRGNFPPRFSGLQFPNYSSELNVNALELDDSALYLCASSSGTLVQETQYFGPGTRLLVL.

Remarks on this clone: The sample holds other DNA sequences that translate to the same CDR3. The chain's CDR3 is CASSLAGGNYNEQFF. The CDR3 nucleotides read TGCGCCAGCAGCTTGGCGGGGGGCAATTACAATGAGCAGTTCTTC. The V gene is TRBV5-1, the J gene TRBJ2-1, with TRBD2 as a possible D gene (7 bases). Per the germline V gene, CDR1 is SGHRS and CDR2 is YFSETQ. V was cut by 0 bases and J by 4 bases, with 11 bases left in between. This CDR3 contains 15 residues.

This chain joins TRBV10-3 and TRBJ2-7, with a possible D match to TRBD1 (6 bases). Germline loops: CDR1 ENHRY, CDR2 SYGVKD. The CDR3 is made up of 12 amino acids. V was cut by 10 bases and J by 2 bases, with 12 bases left in between. This chain's CDR3 is CATGGQTYEQYF. In DNA form, the CDR3 reads TGTGCCACGGGCGGACAGACCTACGAGCAGTACTTC.

V and J are TRBV5-1 and TRBJ1-1; TRBD1 might be the D (6 bases). The germline V gene has CDR1 SGHRS and CDR2 YFSETQ. This CDR3 has 16 residues. V dropped 4 bases and J dropped 0 bases, with 16 bases sitting between them. CDR3 protein: CASSPLGGRMNTEAFF. The CDR3 bases are TGCGCCAGCAGCCCTCTGGGGGGGCGAATGAACACTGAAGCTTTCTTT. Variable domain in full (rest from reference TRBV5-1 and TRBJ1-1): KAGVTQTPRYLIKTRGQQVTLSCSPISGHRSVSWYQQTPGQGLQFLFEYFSETQRNKGNFPGRFSGRQFSNSRSEMNVSTLELGDSALYLCASSPLGGRMNTEAFFGQGTRLTVV.